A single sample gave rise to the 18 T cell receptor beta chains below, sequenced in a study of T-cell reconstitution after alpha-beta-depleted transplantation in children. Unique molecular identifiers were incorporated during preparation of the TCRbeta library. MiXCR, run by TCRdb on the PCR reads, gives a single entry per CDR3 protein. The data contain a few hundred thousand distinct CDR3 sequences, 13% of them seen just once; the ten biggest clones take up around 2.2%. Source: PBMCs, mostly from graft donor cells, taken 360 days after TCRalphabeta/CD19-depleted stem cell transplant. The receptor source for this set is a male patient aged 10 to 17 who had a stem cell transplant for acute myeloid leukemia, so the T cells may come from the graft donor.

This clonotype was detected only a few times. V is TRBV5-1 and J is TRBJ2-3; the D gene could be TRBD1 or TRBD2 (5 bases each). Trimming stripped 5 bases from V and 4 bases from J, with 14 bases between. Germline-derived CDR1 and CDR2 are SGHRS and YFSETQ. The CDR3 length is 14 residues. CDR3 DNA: TGCGCCAGCAGAAAGGGGAGAGTCGCAGATACGCAGTATTTT. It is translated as CASRKGRVADTQYF.

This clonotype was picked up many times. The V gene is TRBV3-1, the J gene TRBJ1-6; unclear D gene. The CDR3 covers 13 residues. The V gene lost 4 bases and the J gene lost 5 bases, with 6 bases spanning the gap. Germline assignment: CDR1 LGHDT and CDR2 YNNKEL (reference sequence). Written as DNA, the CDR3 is TGTGCCAGCAGCCCTAACAATAATTCACCCCTCCACTTT. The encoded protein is CASSPNNNSPLHF.

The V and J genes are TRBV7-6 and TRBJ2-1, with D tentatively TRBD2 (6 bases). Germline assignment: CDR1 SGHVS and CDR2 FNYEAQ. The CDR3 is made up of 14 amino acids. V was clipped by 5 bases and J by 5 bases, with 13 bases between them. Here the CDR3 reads CASSQPWTNNEQFF. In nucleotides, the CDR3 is TGTGCCAGCAGCCAACCCTGGACTAACAATGAGCAGTTCTTC.

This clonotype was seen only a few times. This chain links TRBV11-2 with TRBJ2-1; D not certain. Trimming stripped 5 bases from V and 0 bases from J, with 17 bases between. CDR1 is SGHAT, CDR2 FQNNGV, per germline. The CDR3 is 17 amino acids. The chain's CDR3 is CASSPHYDIASYNEQFF. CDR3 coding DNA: TGTGCCAGCAGCCCCCACTATGACATCGCCTCCTACAATGAGCAGTTCTTC. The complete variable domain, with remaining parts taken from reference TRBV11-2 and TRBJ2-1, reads EAGVAQSPRYKIIEKRQSVAFWCNPISGHATLYWYQQILGQGPKLLIQFQNNGVVDDSQLPKDRFSAERLKGVDSTLKIQPAKLEDSAVYLCASSPHYDIASYNEQFFGPGTRLTVL.

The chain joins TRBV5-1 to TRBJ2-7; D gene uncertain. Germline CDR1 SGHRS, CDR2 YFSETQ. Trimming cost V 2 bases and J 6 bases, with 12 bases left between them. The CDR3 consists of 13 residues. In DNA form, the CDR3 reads TGCGCCAGCAGCTTAAGAACCGGCATCGAGCAGTACTTC. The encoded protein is CASSLRTGIEQYF.

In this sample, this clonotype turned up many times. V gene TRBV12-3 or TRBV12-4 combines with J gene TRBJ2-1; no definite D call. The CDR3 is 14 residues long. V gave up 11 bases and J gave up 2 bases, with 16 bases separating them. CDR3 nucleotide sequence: TGTGCCTCAGGTAGGGCACCCCCCTACAATGAGCAGTTCTTC. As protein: CASGRAPPYNEQFF.

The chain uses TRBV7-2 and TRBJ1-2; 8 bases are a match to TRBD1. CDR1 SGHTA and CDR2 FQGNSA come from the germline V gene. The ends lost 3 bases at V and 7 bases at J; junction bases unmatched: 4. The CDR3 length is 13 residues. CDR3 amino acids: CASSFDRGSGYTF. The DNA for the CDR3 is TGTGCCAGCAGCTTCGACAGGGGATCTGGCTACACCTTC.

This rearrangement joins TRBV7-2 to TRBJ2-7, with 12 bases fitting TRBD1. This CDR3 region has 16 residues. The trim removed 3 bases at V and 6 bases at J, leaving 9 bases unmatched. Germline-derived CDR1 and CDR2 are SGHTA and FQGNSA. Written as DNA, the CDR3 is TGTGCCAGCAGCTTGTCCTGGGACAGGGGGCGGCGCGAGCAGTACTTC. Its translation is CASSLSWDRGRREQYF.

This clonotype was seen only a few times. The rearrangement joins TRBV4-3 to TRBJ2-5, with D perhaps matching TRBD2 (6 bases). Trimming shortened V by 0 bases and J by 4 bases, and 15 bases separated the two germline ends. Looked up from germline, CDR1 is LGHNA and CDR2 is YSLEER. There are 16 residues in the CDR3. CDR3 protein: CASSQEGDLRLETQYF. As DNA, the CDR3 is TGCGCCAGCAGCCAAGAAGGGGACTTGCGCTTAGAGACCCAGTACTTC.

CDR3 region: CASSWQGGLVNPHPLYEQYF. CDR3 DNA sequence: TGTGCCAGCAGTTGGCAAGGGGGACTAGTGAACCCTCATCCCCTATACGAGCAGTACTTC. J is TRBJ2-7 and V is TRBV6-9; 8 nucleotides align to TRBD2. This CDR3 has 20 residues. The trim removed 4 bases at V and 4 bases at J, leaving 24 bases unmatched. From germline, CDR1 is MNHGY and CDR2 SVAAGI.

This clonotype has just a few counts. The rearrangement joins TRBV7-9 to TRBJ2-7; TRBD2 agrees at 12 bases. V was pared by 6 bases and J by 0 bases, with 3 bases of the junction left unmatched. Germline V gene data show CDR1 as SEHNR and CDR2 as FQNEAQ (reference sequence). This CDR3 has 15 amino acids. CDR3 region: CASSGLAGSSYEQYF. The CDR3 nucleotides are TGTGCCAGCAGTGGACTAGCGGGGAGCTCCTACGAGCAGTACTTC.

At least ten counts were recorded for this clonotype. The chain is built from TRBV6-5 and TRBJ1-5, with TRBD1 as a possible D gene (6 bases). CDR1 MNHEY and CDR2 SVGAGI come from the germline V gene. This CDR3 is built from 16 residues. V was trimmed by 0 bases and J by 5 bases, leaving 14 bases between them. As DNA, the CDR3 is TGTGCCAGCAGTTACTCGGATGGACAGATCTATCAGCCCCAGCATTTT. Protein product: CASSYSDGQIYQPQHF.

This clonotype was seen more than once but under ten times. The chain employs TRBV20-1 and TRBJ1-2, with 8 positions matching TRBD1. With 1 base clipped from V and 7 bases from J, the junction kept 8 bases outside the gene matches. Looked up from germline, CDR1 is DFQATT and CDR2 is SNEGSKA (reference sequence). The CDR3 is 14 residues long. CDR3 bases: TGCAGTGCTAGAGTGGCAGGGGGCAACGGTGGCTACACCTTC. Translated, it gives CSARVAGGNGGYTF.

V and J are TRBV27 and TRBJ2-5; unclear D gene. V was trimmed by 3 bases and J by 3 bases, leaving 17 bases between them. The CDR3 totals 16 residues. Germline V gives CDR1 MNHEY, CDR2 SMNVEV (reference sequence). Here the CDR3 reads CASSFGISKEKETQYF. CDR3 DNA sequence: TGTGCCAGCAGTTTTGGAATATCCAAGGAAAAAGAGACCCAGTACTTC.

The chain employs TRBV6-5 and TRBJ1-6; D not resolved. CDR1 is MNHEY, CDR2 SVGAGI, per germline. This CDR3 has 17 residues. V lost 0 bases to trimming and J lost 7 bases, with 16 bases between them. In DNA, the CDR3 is TGTGCCAGCAGTTACTCGATGCTCGAGCGTGGGAATTCACCCCTCCACTTT. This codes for CASSYSMLERGNSPLHF.

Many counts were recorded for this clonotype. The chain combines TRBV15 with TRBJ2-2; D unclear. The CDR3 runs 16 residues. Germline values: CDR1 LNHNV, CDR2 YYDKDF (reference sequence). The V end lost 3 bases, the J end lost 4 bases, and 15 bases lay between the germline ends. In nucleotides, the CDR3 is TGTGCCACCAGCAGGACGGTTAGCCGAGTCACCGGGGAGCTGTTTTTT. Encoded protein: CATSRTVSRVTGELFF.

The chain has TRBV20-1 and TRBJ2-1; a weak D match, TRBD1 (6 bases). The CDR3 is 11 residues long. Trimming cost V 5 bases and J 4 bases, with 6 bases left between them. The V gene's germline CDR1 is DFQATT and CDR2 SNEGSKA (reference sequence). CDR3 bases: TGCAGTGCTGGACAGTACAATGAGCAGTTCTTC. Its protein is CSAGQYNEQFF.

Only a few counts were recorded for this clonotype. This CDR3 reads CASSIERGHYGYTF. CDR3 sequence (DNA): TGTGCCAGTAGTATAGAGCGGGGTCACTATGGCTACACCTTC. The V call is TRBV19, the J call TRBJ1-2; D gene unclear. The CDR3 is 14 residues long. CDR1 LNHDA and CDR2 SQIVND come from the germline V gene (reference sequence). With 0 bases removed from V and 3 bases from J, the gap between germline ends came to 8 bases.